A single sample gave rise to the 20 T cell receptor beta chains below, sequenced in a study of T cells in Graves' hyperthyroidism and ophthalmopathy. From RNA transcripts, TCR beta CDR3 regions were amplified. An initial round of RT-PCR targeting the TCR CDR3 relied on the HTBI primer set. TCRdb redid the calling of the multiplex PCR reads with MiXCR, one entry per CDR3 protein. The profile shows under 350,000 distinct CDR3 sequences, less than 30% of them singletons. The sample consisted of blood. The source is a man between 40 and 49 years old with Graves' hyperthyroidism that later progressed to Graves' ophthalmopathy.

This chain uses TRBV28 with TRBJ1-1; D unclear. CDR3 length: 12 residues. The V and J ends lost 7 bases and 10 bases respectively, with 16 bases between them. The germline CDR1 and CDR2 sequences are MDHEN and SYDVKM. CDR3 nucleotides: TGTGCCAGCAAGTCGGTCGGTCTAGGAGCTTTCTTT. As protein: CASKSVGLGAFF.

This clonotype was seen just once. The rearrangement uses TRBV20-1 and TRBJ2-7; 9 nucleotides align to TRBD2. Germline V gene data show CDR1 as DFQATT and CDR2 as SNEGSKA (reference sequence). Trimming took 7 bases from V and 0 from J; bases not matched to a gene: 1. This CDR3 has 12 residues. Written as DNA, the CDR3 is TGCAGTGGAGCGGGAGGCTCCTACGAGCAGTACTTC. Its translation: CSGAGGSYEQYF.

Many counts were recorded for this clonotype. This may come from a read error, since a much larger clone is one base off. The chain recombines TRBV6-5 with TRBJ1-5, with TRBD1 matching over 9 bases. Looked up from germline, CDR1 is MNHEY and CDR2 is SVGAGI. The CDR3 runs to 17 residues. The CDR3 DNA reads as TGTGCCAGCAGTCTACGACCGGGACAGGGTACTAATCGGCCCCAGCATTTT. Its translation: CASSLRPGQGTNRPQHF.

CDR3 in amino acids: CSESGPTPYEQYF. DNA of the CDR3: TGCAGTGAGTCGGGACCGACGCCCTACGAGCAGTACTTC. The V call is TRBV20-1, the J call TRBJ2-7; D possibly matches TRBD1 or TRBD2 (5 bases each). V lost 7 bases to trimming and J lost 2 bases, with 15 bases between them. The germline V gene has CDR1 DFQATT and CDR2 SNEGSKA (reference sequence). The CDR3 loop spans 13 amino acids.

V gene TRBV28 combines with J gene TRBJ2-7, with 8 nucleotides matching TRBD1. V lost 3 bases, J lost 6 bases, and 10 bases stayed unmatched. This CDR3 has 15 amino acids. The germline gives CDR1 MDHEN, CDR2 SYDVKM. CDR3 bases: TGTGCCAGCAGTTTTATCAGGGGGCTTTTTGGCGAGCAGTACTTC. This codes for CASSFIRGLFGEQYF.

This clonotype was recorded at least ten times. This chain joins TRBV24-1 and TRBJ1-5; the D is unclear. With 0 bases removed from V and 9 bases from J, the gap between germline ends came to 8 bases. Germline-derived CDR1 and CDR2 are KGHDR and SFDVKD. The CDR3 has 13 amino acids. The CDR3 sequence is CATSDLDLRPQHF. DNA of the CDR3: TGTGCCACCAGTGATTTGGACCTTAGGCCCCAGCATTTT.

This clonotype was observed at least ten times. CDR3 nucleotide sequence: TGCGCCAGCAGCTTGTTTCCGGGGCCCCAAGAGACCCAGTACTTC. The encoded protein is CASSLFPGPQETQYF. The rearrangement uses TRBV5-1 and TRBJ2-5; the D gene could be TRBD1 or TRBD2 (5 bases each). V lost 1 base and J lost 1, with 11 bases in between. In germline, CDR1 is SGHRS, CDR2 YFSETQ. This CDR3 is built from 15 residues.

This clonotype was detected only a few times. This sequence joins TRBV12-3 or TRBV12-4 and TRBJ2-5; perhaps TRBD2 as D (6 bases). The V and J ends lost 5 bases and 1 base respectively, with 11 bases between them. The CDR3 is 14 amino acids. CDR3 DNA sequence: TGTGCCAGCAGTCAAGCGGGCACCCAAGAGACCCAGTACTTC. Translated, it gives CASSQAGTQETQYF.

CDR3 amino acids: CASSYSRAAYGYTF. The CDR3 DNA sequence: TGTGCCAGCAGTTACTCGAGGGCGGCCTATGGCTACACCTTC. The chain uses TRBV6-5 and TRBJ1-2; D gene ambiguous. V dropped 0 bases and J dropped 4 bases, with 9 bases sitting between them. Per the germline V gene, CDR1 is MNHEY and CDR2 is SVGAGI. This CDR3 comprises 14 residues.

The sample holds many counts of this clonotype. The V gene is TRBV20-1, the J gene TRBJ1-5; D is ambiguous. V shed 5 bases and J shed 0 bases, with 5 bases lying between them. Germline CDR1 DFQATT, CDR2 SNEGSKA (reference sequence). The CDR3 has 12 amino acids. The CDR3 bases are TGCAGTGCTGGATATAGCAATCAGCCCCAGCATTTT. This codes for CSAGYSNQPQHF.

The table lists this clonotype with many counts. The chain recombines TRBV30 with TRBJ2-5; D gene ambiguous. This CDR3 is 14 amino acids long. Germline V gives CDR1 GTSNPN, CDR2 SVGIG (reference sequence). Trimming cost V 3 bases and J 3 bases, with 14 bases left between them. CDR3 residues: CAWRPHMGKETQYF. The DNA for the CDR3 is TGTGCCTGGAGACCACACATGGGCAAAGAGACCCAGTACTTC.

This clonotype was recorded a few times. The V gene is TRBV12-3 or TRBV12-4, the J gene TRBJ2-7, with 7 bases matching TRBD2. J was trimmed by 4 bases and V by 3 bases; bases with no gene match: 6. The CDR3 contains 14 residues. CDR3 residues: CASSFQGGVYEQYF. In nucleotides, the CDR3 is TGTGCCAGCAGTTTTCAGGGAGGGGTTTACGAGCAGTACTTC.

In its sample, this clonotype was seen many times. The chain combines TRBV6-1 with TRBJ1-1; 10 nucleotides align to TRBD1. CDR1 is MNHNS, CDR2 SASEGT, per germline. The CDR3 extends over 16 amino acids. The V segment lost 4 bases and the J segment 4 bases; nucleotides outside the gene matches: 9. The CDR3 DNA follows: TGTGCCAGCAGTGCCCGGGACAGGGGACTCCGCACTGAAGCTTTCTTT. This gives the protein CASSARDRGLRTEAFF.

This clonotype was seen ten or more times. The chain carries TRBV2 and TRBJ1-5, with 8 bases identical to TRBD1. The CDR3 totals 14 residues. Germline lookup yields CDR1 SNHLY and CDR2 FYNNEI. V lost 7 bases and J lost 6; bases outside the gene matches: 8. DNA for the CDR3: TGTGCCAGCAAGATGGACAGGGAAGGTCAGCCCCAGCATTTT. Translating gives CASKMDREGQPQHF.

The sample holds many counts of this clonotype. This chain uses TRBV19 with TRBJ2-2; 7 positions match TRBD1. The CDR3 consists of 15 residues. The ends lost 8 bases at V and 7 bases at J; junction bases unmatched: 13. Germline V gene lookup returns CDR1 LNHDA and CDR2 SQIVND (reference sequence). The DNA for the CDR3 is TGTGCCAGTCGGGACAGCCCAAGGCACGGCGGGGAGCTGTTTTTT. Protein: CASRDSPRHGGELFF.

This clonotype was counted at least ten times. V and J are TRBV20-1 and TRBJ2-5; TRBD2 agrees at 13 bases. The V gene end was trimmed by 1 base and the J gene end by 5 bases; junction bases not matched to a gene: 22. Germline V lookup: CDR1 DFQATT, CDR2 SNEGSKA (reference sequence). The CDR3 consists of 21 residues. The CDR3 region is CSARGSGTGRTSGRAWETQYF. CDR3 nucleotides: TGCAGTGCTAGAGGCTCCGGGACAGGGCGTACTAGCGGGAGGGCCTGGGAGACCCAGTACTTC.

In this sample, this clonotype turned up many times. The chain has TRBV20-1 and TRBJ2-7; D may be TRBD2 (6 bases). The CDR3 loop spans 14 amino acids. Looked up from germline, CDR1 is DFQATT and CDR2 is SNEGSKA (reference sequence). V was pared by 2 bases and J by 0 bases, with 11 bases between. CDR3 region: CSARTREPSYEQYF. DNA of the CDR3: TGCAGTGCTAGAACCCGGGAGCCCTCCTACGAGCAGTACTTC.

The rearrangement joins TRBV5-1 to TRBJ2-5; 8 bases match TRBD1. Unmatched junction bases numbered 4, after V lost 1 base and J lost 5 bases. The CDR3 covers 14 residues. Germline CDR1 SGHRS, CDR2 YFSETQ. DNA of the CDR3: TGCGCCAGCAGCTTGCAGGGGGCTTTGGAGACCCAGTACTTC. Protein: CASSLQGALETQYF.

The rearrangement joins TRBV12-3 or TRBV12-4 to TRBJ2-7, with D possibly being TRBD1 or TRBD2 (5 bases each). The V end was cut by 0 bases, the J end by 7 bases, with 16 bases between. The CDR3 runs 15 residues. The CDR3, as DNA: TGTGCCAGCAGTTTAGCCGGGACCAGATCTTCGGAGCAGTACTTC. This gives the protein CASSLAGTRSSEQYF.

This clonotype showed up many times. This CDR3 reads CASSLGDGGAGQPQHF. The CDR3, as DNA: TGTGCCAGCAGCTTGGGGGACGGGGGGGCTGGTCAGCCCCAGCATTTT. This chain uses TRBV5-6 with TRBJ1-5; weak D call: TRBD1 (6 bases). Germline lookup yields CDR1 SGHDT and CDR2 YYEEEE. With 0 bases removed from V and 6 bases from J, the gap between germline ends came to 16 bases. The CDR3 totals 16 residues.